Sequencing of this T cell receptor (beta chain) was carried out in a study of blood T cell repertoires in COVID-19. As for the study in general: Both acute and convalescent COVID-19 samples were obtained from the United States, Italy and Spain. T cells, B-cell-depleted T cells, or PBMCs provided the cDNA or gDNA that served as material.

Generated by immunoSEQ multiplex PCR, the TCRdb table keeps only in-frame clones and is missing some. The data show tens of thousands of clones, 90% seen once. In Seattle, patients joined the study during active infection and were tracked longitudinally. Germline V gene sequence: CDR1 SGHNT, CDR2 YENEEA. The CDR3 is made up of 14 amino acids. The junction had 1 base not matched to a gene; V was cut back by 3 bases and J by 0 bases. The chain combines TRBV11-3 with TRBJ2-7, with 8 positions matching TRBD2. Sequenced sample: peripheral blood. The clonotype was recovered from a man aged 45 to 65 with COVID-19, enrolled during active disease. In DNA form, the CDR3 reads TGTGCCAGCAGCTTTAGCGGGGTCTCCTACGAGCAGTACTTC. Residues: CASSFSGVSYEQYF.